This is a list of T cell receptor beta chains from one sample in a study of shared clonotypes between healthy human individuals. Libraries were prepared by immunoSEQ multiplex PCR; TCRdb keeps only in-frame clonotypes and omits some of them. The data show fewer than 1 million clones, 96% seen once. The sample was naive CD8+ T cells sorted from blood. These receptors were obtained from a man aged 25 to 45 in good health. Both conserved end residues are part of each CDR3. Each record gives: V gene, clone size, CDR3 protein. For some rows the clone size is stated as once, few or many, or as a class when expanded; others skip it.

>TRBV5-1|NA
CASSLTVGDSTDTQYF
>TRBV29-1|once
CSEGRGPSTEAFF
>TRBV2|NA
CAGLAGATDTQYF
>TRBV7-9|NA
CAGANGGLEAFF
>TRBV9|NA
CASRASTGELFF
>TRBV5-5|NA
CASSLVLAGTYEQYF
>TRBV5-1|NA
CASSLGGGQETQYF
>TRBV21-1|NA
CASSKLREGTDTQYF
>TRBV9|NA
CASSVGMTTAQETQYF
>TRBV7-9|NA
CASSPFGGSINEQFF
>TRBV7-9|NA
CASSLGPSTNEKLFF
>TRBV4-1|NA
CASSPTKRGTGELFF
>TRBV7-6|NA
CASRRTGLGTSGNNEQFF
>TRBV4-2|NA
CASSQGLAGGHTDTQYF
>TRBV30|NA
CAWSVGPLTGTEQYF
>TRBV30|NA
CAWSTGQGRGEQFF
>TRBV6-1|NA
CASKLAEAFF
>TRBV4-3|NA
CASSQGSTYEQYF
>TRBV7-7|once
CASSPGTSRSTDTQYF
>TRBV29-1|NA
CSVVSSGGAEQYF
>TRBV13|NA
CASSVGTGIYEQYF
>TRBV30|NA
CAWSTPTDLIGTQYF
>TRBV19|NA
CASWDRGYTDTQYF
>TRBV4-1|NA
CASSQLAGGVNEQFF
>TRBV4-1|NA
CASSPGQSYEQYF
>TRBV2|NA
CASEGAGNIIYF
>TRBV2|NA
CASSPQGNTEAFF
>TRBV12-2|NA
CASRFKTLAGTGELFF
>TRBV7-9|NA
CASSILTGSLPDTQYF
>TRBV4-1|NA
CASSQGLAGYNEQFF
>TRBV6-5|NA
CASMMVGELFF
>TRBV13|NA
CASSLRLELSTEQYF
>TRBV29-1|NA
CSVEGGRDHYGYTF
>TRBV6-5|NA
CASSYSHTDEQYF
>TRBV5-5|NA
CASSLEQGVNTEAFF
>TRBV6-6|NA
CASSLGTTIIYEQYF
>TRBV9|NA
CASSVDKRESQETQYF
>TRBV2|NA
CASKGRVSYEQYF
>TRBV4-3|NA
CASSQETGWEETQYF
>TRBV7-9|NA
CASSLSTSGDEQFF
>TRBV29-1|NA
CSVDRGTGGELFF
>TRBV11-2|once
CASSFLTAEQYF
>TRBV29-1|NA
CSVEDNWLAGRNEQFF
>TRBV7-9|NA
CASSSTTQRLAGGPGEQFF
>TRBV5-1|NA
CASSGRAYEQYF
>TRBV15|NA
CATSRDLSGRNTDTQYF
>TRBV7-8|NA
CASSLYITPASYEQYF
>TRBV4-1|NA
CASSQLVNPNEQFF
>TRBV7-9|NA
CASSLVQGGYEQFF
>TRBV5-5|NA
CASTTTGTVYEQYF
>TRBV9|few
CASSPWDREDIQYF
>TRBV13|NA
CASSFGSSYEQYF
>TRBV2|NA
CASQGAAYGYTF
>TRBV28|once
CASSLPRLAGGKGLDYEQYF
>TRBV27|NA
CASRADWDQPQHF
>TRBV12-2|NA
CASRLDLWESFGNEQFF
>TRBV9|NA
CASSARGLLNNEQFF
>TRBV9|NA
CASSAREWAEAFF
>TRBV5-5|NA
CASSFGGSTDTQYF